This entry concerns a single TCR beta chain. Its antigen remains unidentified. A read error may produce the germline difference seen at one junction end. The CDR3 has 13 amino acids, counting the end cysteine and phenylalanine. Of all the DNA, just the CDR3 is kept, 39 bases in frame from base 1. For CDR1 and CDR2, the germline V gene lists MDHEN and SYDVKM. Memory CD4+ T cells were sorted ex vivo from peripheral blood of narcolepsy patients and healthy controls for TCR Vbeta sequencing. Preparation of the library involved the immunoSEQ multiplex PCR assay. In its TCRdb copy, this immuneACCESS table keeps in-frame sequences only and misses some clones. Where compared with another copy, unresolved V genes explain less than half of these, and the others have no known cause. The sample table shows 25,000 to 35,000 clones, and about four fifths are seen once. Roughly 0.7% of the sample is held by the ten biggest clonotypes.

This sample stems from a study of T cells in narcolepsy (dated by TCRdb to the late 2010s). Some background on the complete study: Healthy control donors were enrolled in the study alongside patients who had narcolepsy type 1 or type 2 (NT1, NT2). The study sought autoreactive T cells targeting hypocretin neuron self-antigens (hypocretin, TRIB2) in narcolepsy patients, using TCR Vbeta sequencing to track clonotypes in blood and CSF. The research as a whole found: Autoreactive clonotypes were reported to be detected serially in the blood of the same patients and of different patients, but not in the blood of healthy controls. No sequences matching autoreactive T cell clones were present in some of the blood memory CD4+ repertoires from patients and controls. Plots that compared CSF and blood CD4+ T cell clonotypes from the same patient highlighted HCRT-specific and TRIB2-specific autoreactive clonotypes. Patients and controls had comparable numbers of sequenced blood memory CD4+ clonotypes, averaging about 39,494 and 33,354, respectively.

The TCR sequence derives from a human donor in good health. Sequenced input: memory (CD45RA-) CD4+ T cells from blood. Reading the label with the study, this specimen's cell subset or site is: memory T cells sorted ex vivo from peripheral blood. In this chain, TRBV28 is recombined with TRBJ1-6; D gene: possibly TRBD1, on 5 matching bases. The CDR3 reads CTSRVRESSPLHF. The bases are TGTACCAGCAGAGTCAGGGAGAGTTCACCCCTCCACTTT.